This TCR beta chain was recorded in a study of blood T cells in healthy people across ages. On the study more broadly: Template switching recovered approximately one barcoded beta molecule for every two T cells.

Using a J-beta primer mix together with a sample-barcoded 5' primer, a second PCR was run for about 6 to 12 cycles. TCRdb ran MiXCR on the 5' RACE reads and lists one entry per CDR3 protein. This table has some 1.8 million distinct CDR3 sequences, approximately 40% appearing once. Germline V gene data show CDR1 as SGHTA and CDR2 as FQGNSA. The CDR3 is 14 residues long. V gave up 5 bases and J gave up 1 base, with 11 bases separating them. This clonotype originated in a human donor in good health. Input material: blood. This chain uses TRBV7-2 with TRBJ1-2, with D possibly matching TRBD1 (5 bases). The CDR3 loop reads CASSPDSLNYGYTF. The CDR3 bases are TGTGCCAGCAGCCCCGACAGCCTTAACTATGGCTACACCTTC.